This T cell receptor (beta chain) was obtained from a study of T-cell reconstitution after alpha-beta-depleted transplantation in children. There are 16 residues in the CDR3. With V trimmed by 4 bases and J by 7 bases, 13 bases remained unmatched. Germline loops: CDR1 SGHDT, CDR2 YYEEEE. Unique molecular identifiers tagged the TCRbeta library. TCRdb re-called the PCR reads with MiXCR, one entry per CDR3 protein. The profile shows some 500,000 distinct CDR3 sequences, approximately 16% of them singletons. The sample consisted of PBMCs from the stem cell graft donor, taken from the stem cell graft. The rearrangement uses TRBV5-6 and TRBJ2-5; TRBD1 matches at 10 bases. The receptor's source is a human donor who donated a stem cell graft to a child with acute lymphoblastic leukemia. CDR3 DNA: TGTGCCAGCAGCGCCCTGACAGGGGGCGTTGGTGCGACCCAGTACTTC. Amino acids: CASSALTGGVGATQYF.